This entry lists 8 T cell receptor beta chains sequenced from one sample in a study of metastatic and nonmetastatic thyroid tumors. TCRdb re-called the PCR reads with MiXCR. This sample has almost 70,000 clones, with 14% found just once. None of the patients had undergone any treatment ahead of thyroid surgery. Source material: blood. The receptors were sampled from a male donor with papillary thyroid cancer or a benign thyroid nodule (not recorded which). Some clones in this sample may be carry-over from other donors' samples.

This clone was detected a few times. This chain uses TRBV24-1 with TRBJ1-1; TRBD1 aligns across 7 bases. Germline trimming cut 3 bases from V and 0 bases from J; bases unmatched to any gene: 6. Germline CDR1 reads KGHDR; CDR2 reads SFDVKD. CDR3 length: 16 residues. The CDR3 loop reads CATSDRGQRMNTEAFF. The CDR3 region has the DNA TGTGCCACCAGTGATAGGGGACAGAGAATGAACACTGAAGCTTTCTTT.

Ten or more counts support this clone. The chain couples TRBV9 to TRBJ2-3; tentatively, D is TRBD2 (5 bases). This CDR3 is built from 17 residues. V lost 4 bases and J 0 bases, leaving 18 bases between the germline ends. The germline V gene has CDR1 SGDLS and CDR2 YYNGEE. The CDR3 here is CASSPLEGMGSTDTQYF. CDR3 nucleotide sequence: TGTGCCAGCAGCCCCCTCGAGGGCATGGGCAGCACAGATACGCAGTATTTT.

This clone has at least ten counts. CDR3 DNA sequence: TGTGCCTGGAGTGAGGGAACTCAGCCCCAGCATTTT. Its protein product is CAWSEGTQPQHF. The chain couples TRBV30 to TRBJ1-5; no clear D. The ends were cut back, 1 base at V and 6 bases at J, with 7 bases in the middle. Germline-derived CDR1 and CDR2 are GTSNPN and SVGIG (reference sequence). The CDR3 loop spans 12 amino acids.

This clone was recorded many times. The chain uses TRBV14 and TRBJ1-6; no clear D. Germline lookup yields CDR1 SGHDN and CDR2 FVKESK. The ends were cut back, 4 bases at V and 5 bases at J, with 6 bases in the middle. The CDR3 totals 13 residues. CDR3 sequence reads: CASSPRNNSPLHF. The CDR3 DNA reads TGTGCCAGCAGCCCAAGAAATAATTCACCCCTCCACTTT.

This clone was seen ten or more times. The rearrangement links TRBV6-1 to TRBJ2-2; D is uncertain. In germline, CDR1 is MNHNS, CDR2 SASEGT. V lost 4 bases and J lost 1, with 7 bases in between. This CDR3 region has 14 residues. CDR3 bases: TGTGCCAGCAGTGTCGTGGAGAACACCGGGGAGCTGTTTTTT. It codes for CASSVVENTGELFF.

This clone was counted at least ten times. The CDR3 nucleotides read TGCGCCAGCAGCCAAAATATTGACACGGGTACGCACGAGCAGTACTTC. Translating gives CASSQNIDTGTHEQYF. The rearrangement uses TRBV4-1 and TRBJ2-7; D is unclear. Between the trimmed V and J ends, which lost 2 bases and 5 bases, there was a span of 19 bases. The CDR3 is 16 residues long. Germline CDR1 and CDR2: MGHRA and YSYEKL.

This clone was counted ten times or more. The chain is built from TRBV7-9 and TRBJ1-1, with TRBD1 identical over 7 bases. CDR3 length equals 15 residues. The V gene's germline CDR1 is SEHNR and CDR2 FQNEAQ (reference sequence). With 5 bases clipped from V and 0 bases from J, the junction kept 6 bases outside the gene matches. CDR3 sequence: CASSPGGPLNTEAFF. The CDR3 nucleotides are TGTGCCAGCAGCCCAGGGGGACCCCTGAACACTGAAGCTTTCTTT.

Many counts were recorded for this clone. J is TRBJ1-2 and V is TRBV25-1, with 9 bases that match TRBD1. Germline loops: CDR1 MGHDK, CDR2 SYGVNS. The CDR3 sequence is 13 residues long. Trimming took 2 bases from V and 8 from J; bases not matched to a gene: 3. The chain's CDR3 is CASSERDRDGYTF. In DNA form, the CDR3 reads TGTGCCAGCAGTGAACGGGACAGGGACGGCTACACCTTC.